This T cell receptor (beta chain) was sequenced for a study of blood T cells in healthy people across ages. Notes on the study in general: Not knowing donor CMV status may have confounded expanded clonotype changes. More naive CD4+ cells and higher diversity were found in long-lived than in aged donors.

The sample holds a few counts of this clonotype. Its antigen is undetermined. Trimming cost V 8 bases and J 3 bases, with 11 bases left between them. The CDR3 is 12 amino acids. The germline V gene encodes CDR1 ENHRY and CDR2 SYGVKD. Then a second PCR, running about 7 to 11 cycles, was carried out with a sample-barcoded 5' primer and a J-beta primer mix. One entry per CDR3 protein results from TCRdb running MiXCR on the 5' RACE reads. The profile shows roughly 1,800,000 distinct CDR3 sequences, 40% to 55% of them singletons. Peripheral blood, about 9.3 milliliters per donor, was collected. The TCR was taken from a middle-aged woman in good health. Sequencing used blood. The chain employs TRBV10-3 and TRBJ2-7, with a weak D call TRBD1 (6 bases). The CDR3 sequence is CAIRTAGYEQYF. The CDR3 DNA reads as TGTGCCATCCGGACAGCAGGCTACGAGCAGTACTTC.